Listed below are T cell receptor beta chains from one sample, sequenced in a study of cytomegalovirus exposure and HLA in healthy donors. Repertoires were generated with immunoSEQ multiplex PCR, while TCRdb's copy carries only in-frame clones and drops some. In the table there are roughly 110,000 clones, 77% of which are singletons. Sequencing was carried out using PBMCs. Source of these receptors: a male donor in good health and CMV-seronegative. CDR3s include the opening cysteine and the closing phenylalanine or tryptophan. The order of the fields is V gene, D gene, clone size, J gene, CDR3 protein, CDR3 DNA. A D gene is named only where the DNA matches it firmly. Clone size, where shown, is once, few, many, or a class for clones that have expanded.

TRBV19	NA	few	TRBJ1-5	CARPRQGYPQHF	TGTGCCAGACCGCGGCAGGGTTACCCCCAGCATTTT
TRBV1	NA	few	TRBJ2-6	CTTGRYSGANVLTF	TGCACCACAGGAAGGTACTCTGGGGCCAACGTCCTGACTTTC
TRBV10-1	NA	NA	TRBJ1-5	CASSESSQPQHF	TGCGCCAGCAGTGAGTCGAGTCAGCCCCAGCATTTT
TRBV4-1	TRBD1	NA	TRBJ2-7	CASSQVDRGSSYEQYF	TGCGCCAGCAGCCAAGTGGACAGGGGGAGCTCCTACGAGCAGTACTTC
TRBV7-2	TRBD1	NA	TRBJ1-5	CASSLGQGSNQPQHF	TGTGCCAGCAGCTTAGGACAGGGTAGCAATCAGCCCCAGCATTTT
TRBV6-6	NA	NA	TRBJ1-3	CASSYDTASGNTIYF	TGTGCCAGCAGTTACGACACCGCGTCTGGAAACACCATATATTTT
TRBV6-6	NA	once	TRBJ1-2	CASSQVESNYGYTF	TGTGCCAGCAGCCAGGTAGAGTCCAACTATGGCTACACCTTC
TRBV30	NA	NA	TRBJ1-4	CAWSVRQREKLFF	TGTGCCTGGAGTGTACGACAGCGCGAAAAACTGTTTTTT
TRBV6-5	TRBD2	NA	TRBJ2-1	CASSYSKTSVYNEQFF	TGTGCCAGCAGTTACTCGAAAACTAGCGTTTACAATGAGCAGTTCTTC
TRBV5-1	NA	NA	TRBJ1-3	CASSLDGRSGNTIYF	TGCGCCAGCAGCTTGGACGGTCGCTCTGGAAACACCATATATTTT
TRBV19	NA	NA	TRBJ2-7	CASSIQDSNSYEQYF	TGTGCCAGTAGTATACAGGACAGCAACTCCTACGAGCAGTACTTC
TRBV28	NA	NA	TRBJ1-2	CASSTPVGYGPVYGYTF	TGTGCCAGCAGTACCCCGGTCGGGTACGGTCCTGTCTATGGCTACACCTTC
TRBV9	NA	NA	TRBJ2-2	CASSVTPTTGELFF	TGTGCCAGCAGCGTGACTCCAACCACCGGGGAGCTGTTTTTT
TRBV18	TRBD2	NA	TRBJ2-1	CASSPSGSSYNEQFF	TGTGCCAGCTCACCAAGCGGGAGCTCCTACAATGAGCAGTTCTTC
TRBV19	TRBD2	NA	TRBJ2-7	CASSIGLAVYEQYF	TGTGCCAGTAGTATAGGTCTAGCGGTCTACGAGCAGTACTTC
TRBV5-6	TRBD1	NA	TRBJ2-1	CASRLDTGATPYNEQFF	TGTGCCAGCAGGCTTGATACAGGGGCGACCCCCTACAATGAGCAGTTCTTC
TRBV27	TRBD2	few	TRBJ2-1	CASSLLAGYGNEQFF	TGTGCCAGCAGTCTACTAGCGGGATACGGTAATGAGCAGTTCTTC
TRBV21-1	NA	NA	TRBJ2-2	CASSRRTGVGFTGELFF	TGTGCCAGCAGCAGACGGACAGGGGTTGGGTTCACCGGGGAGCTGTTTTTT
TRBV28	TRBD2	NA	TRBJ2-7	CASSFVAGGTYEQYF	TGTGCCAGCAGTTTTGTAGCGGGAGGCACCTACGAGCAGTACTTC
TRBV9	TRBD2	NA	TRBJ2-7	CASSVGEGSYEQYF	TGTGCCAGCAGCGTAGGGGAGGGTTCCTACGAGCAGTACTTC
TRBV7-9	TRBD1	NA	TRBJ2-5	CASSLGDRDSGTQYF	TGTGCCAGCAGCTTAGGCGACAGGGATTCGGGGACCCAGTACTTC
TRBV30	NA	few	TRBJ2-2	CAWSVPGLDTGELFF	TGTGCCTGGAGTGTACCGGGGTTGGACACCGGGGAGCTGTTTTTT
TRBV5-1	NA	NA	TRBJ2-1	CASSLAGQSYNEQFF	TGCGCCAGCAGCTTGGCAGGTCAGAGCTACAATGAGCAGTTCTTC
TRBV4-2	NA	few	TRBJ1-3	CASSPGGSGNTIYF	TGTGCCAGCAGCCCCGGGGGCTCTGGAAACACCATATATTTT
TRBV7-2	NA	NA	TRBJ1-4	CASSLAHGRVIVEKLFF	TGTGCCAGCAGCTTAGCTCACGGGAGGGTCATAGTTGAAAAACTGTTTTTT
TRBV5-6	NA	NA	TRBJ2-7	CASSLSREQYF	TGTGCCAGCAGCTTGTCGCGAGAGCAGTACTTC
TRBV28	NA	once	TRBJ1-5	CASRAPQGQPQHF	TGTGCCAGCAGAGCGCCTCAGGGGCAGCCCCAGCATTTT
TRBV15	NA	NA	TRBJ2-5	CATSSYGDLETQYF	TGTGCCACCAGCAGTTACGGGGACTTGGAGACCCAGTACTTC
TRBV28	NA	NA	TRBJ2-7	CASRPQGSGSYEQYF	TGTGCCAGCAGGCCTCAGGGTTCCGGCTCCTACGAGCAGTACTTC
TRBV4-1	TRBD2	NA	TRBJ2-7	CASSQTGTSGRDEQYF	TGCGCCAGCAGCCAGACCGGGACTAGCGGGAGGGATGAGCAGTACTTC
TRBV6-1	TRBD2	few	TRBJ2-3	CASSEMILGLAGPDTQYF	TGTGCCAGCAGTGAAATGATTCTGGGACTAGCAGGGCCAGATACGCAGTATTTT
TRBV2	NA	NA	TRBJ2-1	CASRGRDNEQFF	TGTGCCAGCAGGGGCCGCGACAATGAGCAGTTCTTC
TRBV6-5	TRBD1	NA	TRBJ2-7	CASIGTGRTYEQYF	TGTGCCAGTATTGGGACAGGCCGAACCTACGAGCAGTACTTC
TRBV6-5	NA	NA	TRBJ1-5	CASSNTHGDQPQHF	TGTGCCAGCAGTAACACGCACGGGGATCAGCCCCAGCATTTT
TRBV7-9	TRBD2	NA	TRBJ2-3	CASTERTSGSTDTQYF	TGTGCCAGCACCGAACGGACTAGCGGGAGCACAGATACGCAGTATTTT
TRBV29-1	NA	few	TRBJ2-5	CSVQFGAGVSVQETQYF	NA
TRBV5-6	NA	once	TRBJ2-5	CASNLDRGGTQYF	TGTGCCAGCAACTTGGACCGGGGAGGGACCCAGTACTTC
TRBV5-6	NA	once	TRBJ2-1	CASSLAVHEQFF	TGTGCCAGCAGCTTGGCCGTCCATGAGCAGTTCTTC
TRBV6-6	NA	NA	TRBJ1-3	CASSYSAQSGNTIYF	TGTGCCAGCAGTTACTCGGCTCAATCTGGAAACACCATATATTTT
TRBV19	TRBD1	few	TRBJ2-7	CASSILAGGTYEQYF	TGTGCCAGTAGTATTCTGGCAGGGGGCACCTACGAGCAGTACTTC
TRBV5-6	TRBD1	few	TRBJ1-2	CASSLGQGKGYTF	TGTGCCAGCAGCTTGGGACAGGGGAAGGGCTACACCTTC
TRBV29-1	NA	NA	TRBJ1-1	CSAPGPSGTEAFF	TGCAGCGCCCCAGGGCCGAGTGGCACTGAAGCTTTCTTT
TRBV16	NA	few	TRBJ1-2	CASSQWERATGYTF	TGTGCCAGCAGCCAATGGGAGAGGGCCACTGGCTACACCTTC
TRBV5-1	TRBD1	NA	TRBJ1-2	CASSLDRGTNYGYTF	TGCGCCAGCAGCTTGGACAGGGGGACTAACTATGGCTACACCTTC
TRBV25-1	TRBD1	NA	TRBJ2-5	CASSETDRALETQYF	TGTGCCAGCAGTGAAACGGACAGGGCCTTAGAGACCCAGTACTTC